The 10 T cell receptor beta chains below all came from one sample that was sequenced in a study of blood T cells in healthy people across ages. Then a second PCR, running roughly 7 to 12 cycles, was carried out with a sample-barcoded 5' primer and a J-beta primer mix. A single record per CDR3 protein comes from TCRdb applying MiXCR to the 5' RACE reads. Of hundreds of thousands of distinct CDR3 sequences in the sample, approximately 53% were seen once. The sequenced material came from blood. The receptors stem from a man aged 35-49 years in good health.

This clonotype was observed once. One end of the junction fails to match germline, which may point to a read error. The gene calls are TRBV20-1 and TRBJ2-3; either TRBD1 or TRBD2 may supply D (6 bases each). Looked up from germline, CDR1 is DFQATT and CDR2 is SNEGSKA (reference sequence). The CDR3 consists of 13 residues. The CDR3 DNA is TGCAGTGCTAGAGATCGAGGGGGGTGGACGCGGTATTTT. Translated, it gives CSARDRGGWTRYF.

V is TRBV15 and J is TRBJ2-1; D not certain. V was cut by 1 base and J by 10 bases, with 11 bases left in between. CDR1 and CDR2 from the germline V gene are LNHNV and YYDKDF (reference sequence). The CDR3 has 13 residues. CDR3 residues: CATSRARIEEQFF. Here the CDR3 DNA reads TGTGCCACCAGCAGAGCTCGAATAGAAGAGCAGTTCTTC.

This clonotype was observed a handful of times. V gene TRBV7-8 combines with J gene TRBJ2-1; D is ambiguous. The CDR3 has 14 residues. Germline V gives CDR1 SGHVS, CDR2 FQNEAQ. V was clipped by 6 bases and J by 5 bases, with 14 bases between them. This CDR3 reads CASRMERHNNEQFF. As DNA, the CDR3 is TGTGCCAGCAGAATGGAACGACACAACAATGAGCAGTTCTTC.

Concerning this clonotype: Mismatch with germline at one junction end may stem from a read error. The CDR3 protein is CASSWGGANILTF. CDR3 DNA sequence: TGTGCCAGCAGCTGGGGGGGGGCCAACATCCTGACTTTC. V usage is TRBV5-8 and J usage is TRBJ2-6, with a tentative D call TRBD2 (7 bases). CDR1 and CDR2 from the germline V gene are SGHTS and YDEGEE. This CDR3 comprises 13 residues.

The chain combines TRBV7-2 with TRBJ2-5; 9 nucleotides line up with TRBD2. V gave up 4 bases and J gave up 5 bases; unmatched junction bases: 11. There are 16 residues in the CDR3. Germline V gives CDR1 SGHTA, CDR2 FQGNSA. The CDR3: CASSSSLLAGGETQYF. The CDR3 DNA follows: TGTGCCAGCAGCTCATCCTTACTAGCGGGTGGCGAGACCCAGTACTTC. Variable domain in full (rest from reference TRBV7-2 and TRBJ2-5): GAGVSQSPSNKVTEKGKDVELRCDPISGHTALYWYRQSLGQGLEFLIYFQGNSAPDKSGLPSDRFSAERTGGSVSTLTIQRTQQEDSAVYLCASSSSLLAGGETQYFGPGTRLLVL.

This clonotype has only a few counts. The chain has TRBV15 and TRBJ2-6; D gene ambiguous. The CDR3 is made up of 16 amino acids. Trimming took 0 bases from V and 2 from J, leaving 8 bases between them. Germline V CDR1 and CDR2: LNHNV, YYDKDF (reference sequence). The CDR3 nucleotides are TGTGCCACCAGCAGAGATCATCGGGCTGGGGCCAACGTCCTGACTTTC. Translating gives CATSRDHRAGANVLTF. The whole variable domain, remainder taken from reference TRBV15 and TRBJ2-6, is DAMVIQNPRYQVTQFGKPVTLSCSQTLNHNVMYWYQQKSSQAPKLLFHYYDKDFNNEADTPDNFQSRRPNTSFCFLDIRSPGLGDTAMYLCATSRDHRAGANVLTFGAGSRLTVL.

The chain recombines TRBV7-3 with TRBJ1-2; D is ambiguous. The CDR3 extends over 13 amino acids. Germline CDR1 SGHTA, CDR2 FQGTGA. Between the trimmed V and J ends, which lost 5 bases and 4 bases, there was a span of 11 bases. The CDR3: CASSRGSVYGYTF. In DNA form, the CDR3 reads TGTGCCAGCAGCCGAGGGTCGGTCTATGGCTACACCTTC.

V and J are TRBV20-1 and TRBJ2-1, with TRBD1 matching 9 bases. There are 14 residues in the CDR3. With V trimmed by 8 bases and J by 7 bases, 12 bases remained unmatched. Germline-derived CDR1 and CDR2 are DFQATT and SNEGSKA (reference sequence). Written as DNA, the CDR3 is TGCAGTCCCCAAGTGGACAGGGGTAAAAATGAGCAGTTCTTC. Translating gives CSPQVDRGKNEQFF.

The genes are TRBV28 and TRBJ1-2; 8 bases map to TRBD1. In germline, CDR1 is MDHEN, CDR2 SYDVKM. The CDR3 extends over 13 amino acids. After removal of 6 bases from V and 6 bases from J, the junction contained 6 bases not matched to a gene. As DNA, the CDR3 is TGTGCCAGCAGGACCACAGGGGGTCATGGCTACACCTTC. Protein product: CASRTTGGHGYTF.

The chain uses TRBV13 and TRBJ2-5, with 8 nucleotides matching TRBD2. There are 17 residues in the CDR3. The junction had 13 bases not matched to a gene; V was cut back by 4 bases and J by 3 bases. CDR1 is PRHDT and CDR2 is FYEKMQ in the germline V gene (reference sequence). The CDR3, as DNA: TGTGCCAGCAGCTCGACCGTCCAGCGGGAGTATGAAGAGACCCAGTACTTC. Translation gives CASSSTVQREYEETQYF.